The 18 T cell receptor beta chains in this list originate from one sample, sequenced in a study of blood T cell repertoires in COVID-19 (dated by TCRdb to 2020 to 2021). The library came from the immunoSEQ multiplex PCR assay. In TCRdb, the immuneACCESS table is reduced to in-frame sequences with V and J assigned. These tables do not hold every clone; where another copy was compared, an unresolved V gene accounts for under half, and the others remain unexplained. The sample includes fewer than 200,000 clones, with more than 80% observed a single time. The top ten hold around 6.8% of the sample. Sequenced input: peripheral blood. The receptors come from a human donor in a cohort sampled during active COVID-19.

The V call is TRBV5-1, the J call TRBJ2-7, with 16 bases identical to TRBD2. Looked up from germline, CDR1 is SGHRS and CDR2 is YFSETQ. The CDR3 consists of 16 residues. The ends lost 4 bases at V and 4 bases at J; junction bases unmatched: 5. For the CDR3, the DNA is TGCGCCAGCAGCCAAGGGACTAGCGGGGGGGCTTACGAGCAGTACTTC. Translated, it gives CASSQGTSGGAYEQYF.

The chain uses TRBV5-6 and TRBJ2-5, with a weak D call TRBD2 (5 bases). V was shortened by 0 bases and J by 5 bases, with 14 bases between the two germline ends. CDR1 is SGHDT and CDR2 is YYEEEE in the germline V gene. CDR3 length equals 15 residues. The CDR3 region is CASSLAPAGWETQYF. For the CDR3, the DNA is TGTGCCAGCAGCTTGGCCCCCGCGGGTTGGGAGACCCAGTACTTC.

V and J are TRBV9 and TRBJ2-2; D unclear. Trimming shortened V by 4 bases and J by 2 bases, and 12 bases separated the two germline ends. CDR1 is SGDLS, CDR2 YYNGEE, per germline. The CDR3 totals 15 residues. CDR3 sequence reads: CASSRSLVNTGELFF. The CDR3 nucleotides read TGTGCCAGCAGCCGGTCACTTGTCAACACCGGGGAGCTGTTTTTT. The full variable domain, rest sourced from reference TRBV9 and TRBJ2-2, is DSGVTQTPKHLITATGQRVTLRCSPRSGDLSVYWYQQSLDQGLQFLIQYYNGEERAKGNILERFSAQQFPDLHSELNLSSLELGDSALYFCASSRSLVNTGELFFGEGSRLTVL.

This clone was seen a single time. V gene TRBV29-1 combines with J gene TRBJ2-3; perhaps TRBD2 as D (6 bases). The germline V gene encodes CDR1 SQVTM and CDR2 ANQGSEA. V lost 4 bases and J 3 bases, leaving 14 bases between the germline ends. The CDR3 extends over 14 amino acids. As DNA, the CDR3 is TGCAGCGTTGTGGAGGGGACGACGACAGATACGCAGTATTTT. It translates to CSVVEGTTTDTQYF.

The chain uses TRBV19 and TRBJ1-2; D unresolved. From germline, CDR1 is LNHDA and CDR2 SQIVND (reference sequence). The CDR3 contains 12 residues. V was clipped by 2 bases and J by 8 bases, with 9 bases between them. CDR3 in DNA: TGTGCCAGTAGTATACCCCCCTCGGGCTACACCTTC. It specifies CASSIPPSGYTF.

This chain links TRBV6-6 with TRBJ2-5; no clear D gene. CDR3 length equals 11 residues. Germline V gene data show CDR1 as MNHNY and CDR2 as SVGAGI (reference sequence). V was pared by 5 bases and J by 6 bases, with 7 bases between. CDR3 amino acids: CASSNYKTQYF. The DNA of the CDR3 is TGTGCCAGCAGTAACTATAAGACCCAGTACTTC.

The chain has TRBV10-3 and TRBJ2-1, with 7 positions matching TRBD1. V trimming: 6 bases; J trimming: 0 bases; junction bases outside the gene matches: 5. There are 15 residues in the CDR3. CDR1 ENHRY and CDR2 SYGVKD come from the germline V gene. The CDR3 loop reads CAISPDRVSYNEQFF. Here the CDR3 DNA reads TGTGCCATCAGCCCAGACAGGGTCTCCTACAATGAGCAGTTCTTC.

The CDR3: CASSQTGTGFIGYTF. DNA of the CDR3: TGCGCCAGCAGCCAAACCGGGACAGGGTTTATCGGCTACACCTTC. The chain couples TRBV4-1 to TRBJ1-2, with TRBD1 matching over 9 bases. Germline CDR1 and CDR2: MGHRA and YSYEKL. After removal of 2 bases from V and 8 bases from J, the junction contained 9 bases not matched to a gene. This CDR3 has 15 amino acids.

J is TRBJ1-5 and V is TRBV2; 8 bases line up with TRBD1. This CDR3 region has 15 residues. V trimming: 7 bases; J trimming: 2 bases; junction bases outside the gene matches: 7. Germline CDR1 is SNHLY and CDR2 is FYNNEI. This chain's CDR3 is CASTLDRGGNQPQHF. As DNA, the CDR3 is TGTGCCAGCACCCTAGACAGGGGAGGCAATCAGCCCCAGCATTTT. Using reference TRBV2 and TRBJ1-5 for the parts outside the CDR3, the full variable domain is EPEVTQTPSHQVTQMGQEVILRCVPISNHLYFYWYRQILGQKVEFLVSFYNNEISEKSEIFDDQFSVERPDGSNFTLKIRSTKLEDSAMYFCASTLDRGGNQPQHFGDGTRLSIL.

V gene TRBV5-5 combines with J gene TRBJ1-6; 7 nucleotides agree with TRBD1. J lost 7 bases, V lost 4 bases, and 5 bases had no gene match. This CDR3 region has 14 residues. Germline V gene data show CDR1 as SGHKS and CDR2 as YYEKEE (reference sequence). The CDR3 DNA is TGTGCCAGCAGCAGCGGACAGGAGAATTCACCCCTCCACTTT. It yields the protein CASSSGQENSPLHF.

The V gene is TRBV28, the J gene TRBJ1-1; 8 bases fit TRBD1. V was clipped by 5 bases and J by 4 bases; unmatched bases: 3. This CDR3 has 13 residues. Germline V gene lookup returns CDR1 MDHEN and CDR2 SYDVKM. The CDR3 spells CASSITGGTEAFF. CDR3 bases: TGTGCCAGCAGTATAACAGGGGGCACTGAAGCTTTCTTT.

The chain combines TRBV19 with TRBJ2-3; D perhaps matches TRBD1 (5 bases). Germline V gene data show CDR1 as LNHDA and CDR2 as SQIVND (reference sequence). V dropped 0 bases and J dropped 5 bases, with 18 bases sitting between them. CDR3 size: 17 residues. DNA for the CDR3: TGTGCCAGTAGTATAGATTTTGACAGACCCGCGCGAGATACGCAGTATTTT. Translating gives CASSIDFDRPARDTQYF.

CDR3 sequence (DNA): TGTGCCTGGAGTCTCCCCCAGAGGGGGGCTTTCTTT. Translated: CAWSLPQRGAFF. The chain joins TRBV30 to TRBJ1-1; tentatively, D is TRBD1 (6 bases). Per germline, CDR1 GTSNPN and CDR2 SVGIG (reference sequence). This CDR3 region has 12 residues. V gave up 2 bases and J gave up 11 bases, with 15 bases separating them.

This chain links TRBV19 with TRBJ2-7, with D maybe TRBD1 (6 bases). The CDR3 runs to 13 residues. V dropped 2 bases and J dropped 5 bases, with 10 bases sitting between them. Per germline, CDR1 LNHDA and CDR2 SQIVND (reference sequence). The CDR3 loop is CASSIQGLDEQYF. CDR3 nucleotide sequence: TGTGCCAGTAGTATACAGGGGCTGGACGAGCAGTACTTC.

This chain uses TRBV5-1 with TRBJ2-6; the D gene is possibly TRBD2 (7 bases). Germline assignment: CDR1 SGHRS and CDR2 YFSETQ. This CDR3 has 17 residues. The ends were cut back, 4 bases at V and 2 bases at J, with 16 bases in the middle. The CDR3 nucleotides read TGCGCCAGCAGCCCCGGACGGGGGGCGGCTGGGGCCAACGTCCTGACTTTC. Translated: CASSPGRGAAGANVLTF.

This clone was counted a few times. The rearrangement joins TRBV6-6 to TRBJ1-5; D is perhaps TRBD1 (6 bases). V gave up 0 bases and J gave up 1 base, with 10 bases separating them. Germline assignment: CDR1 MNHNY and CDR2 SVGAGI (reference sequence). The CDR3 contains 16 residues. The CDR3 loop is CASSYSSGESNQPQHF. In nucleotides, the CDR3 is TGTGCCAGCAGTTACTCCTCAGGGGAGAGCAATCAGCCCCAGCATTTT.

The genes are TRBV7-8 and TRBJ1-4; D remains unclear. CDR1 and CDR2 from the germline V gene are SGHVS and FQNEAQ. V lost 1 base and J 1 base, leaving 4 bases between the germline ends. The CDR3 consists of 14 residues. This CDR3 is CASSLGRTNEKLFF. The CDR3 DNA is TGTGCCAGCAGCTTAGGGAGAACTAATGAAAAACTGTTTTTT.

The chain combines TRBV6-6 with TRBJ2-1, with 7 positions matching TRBD1. Trimming removed 2 bases from V and 5 bases from J; junction bases left unmatched: 6. The CDR3 sequence is 15 residues long. Looked up from germline, CDR1 is MNHNY and CDR2 is SVGAGI (reference sequence). In nucleotides, the CDR3 is TGTGCCAGCAGTTACCCGAGACAGGGTGACAATGAGCAGTTCTTC. Its translation: CASSYPRQGDNEQFF.